The source of this TCR beta chain is a study of T cell responses to AZD1222 COVID-19 vaccine. Study results and caveats: Epitopes outside B.1.351 and B.1.1.7 mutated regions reportedly drew nearly half of spike TCRs.

On this clone itself: Its antigen is currently unknown.

Second-dose groups at about 4 or about 12 weeks were pooled. The method was immunoSEQ multiplex PCR; TCRdb's version includes in-frame clones alone and lacks a portion of them. The sample lists 150,000 to 200,000 clones; roughly 94% were seen once. Source: peripheral blood, taken 28 days after the second AZD1222 dose. The sequence was obtained from an adult who received the AZD1222 COVID-19 vaccine.

CDR3: CASSPTGPADTQYF. Written as DNA, the CDR3 is TGTGCCAGCAGCCCGACAGGGCCGGCAGATACGCAGTATTTT. The chain employs TRBV7-3 and TRBJ2-3, with 7 bases aligning to TRBD1. This CDR3 comprises 14 residues. Germline CDR1 reads SGHTA; CDR2 reads FQGTGA. V lost 5 bases to trimming and J lost 4 bases; unmatched junction nucleotides: 6.